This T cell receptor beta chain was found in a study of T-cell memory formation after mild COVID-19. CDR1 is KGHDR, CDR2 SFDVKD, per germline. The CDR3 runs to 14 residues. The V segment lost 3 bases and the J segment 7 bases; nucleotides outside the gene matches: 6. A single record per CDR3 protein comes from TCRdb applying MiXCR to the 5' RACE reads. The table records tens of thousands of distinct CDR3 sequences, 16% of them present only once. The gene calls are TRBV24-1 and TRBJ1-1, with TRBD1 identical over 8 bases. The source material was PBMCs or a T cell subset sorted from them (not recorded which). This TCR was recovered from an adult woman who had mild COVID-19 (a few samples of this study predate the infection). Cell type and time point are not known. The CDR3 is CATSDGTGSIEAFF. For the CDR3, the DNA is TGTGCCACCAGTGATGGGACAGGCTCGATTGAAGCTTTCTTT.